These 8 T cell receptor beta chains came from one sample sequenced in a study of T cell repertoires in cytomegalovirus infection. A single record per CDR3 protein comes from TCRdb applying MiXCR to the reads. The table lists some 300,000 distinct CDR3 sequences, about 8.8% of them singletons. Sequencing was carried out using PBMCs. The receptors stem from a human donor in good health (CMV status not recorded). Some clones in this sample may be carry-over from other donors' samples.

This chain uses TRBV6-1 with TRBJ2-2; possibly TRBD1 for D (5 bases). Germline CDR1 and CDR2: MNHNS and SASEGT. The CDR3 covers 13 residues. V was trimmed by 8 bases and J by 8 bases, leaving 15 bases between them. The DNA for the CDR3 is TGTGCCAGCCAAAGGACACCTCGTGGGGAGCTGTTTTTT. This codes for CASQRTPRGELFF.

The chain employs TRBV5-1 and TRBJ2-3; D remains ambiguous. Per germline, CDR1 SGHRS and CDR2 YFSETQ. The CDR3 length is 14 residues. Trimming pared 0 bases from V and 3 bases from J, leaving 8 bases between. The CDR3 loop is CASSLAGWTDTQYF. The CDR3 DNA reads as TGCGCCAGCAGCTTGGCCGGGTGGACAGATACGCAGTATTTT.

This clonotype was detected many times. The J gene is TRBJ2-1, the V gene TRBV29-1; D unclear. Trimming stripped 6 bases from V and 9 bases from J, with 12 bases between. Germline CDR1 reads SQVTM; CDR2 reads ANQGSEA. This CDR3 is built from 11 residues. CDR3 protein: CSVALMGEQFF. The CDR3 coding sequence is TGCAGCGTCGCCCTGATGGGTGAGCAGTTCTTC.

This clonotype has a count of ten or more. The chain recombines TRBV6-1 with TRBJ1-3; TRBD1 is a possible D gene (5 bases). CDR3 length equals 16 residues. The V end lost 5 bases, the J end lost 0 bases, and 14 bases lay between the germline ends. Germline V CDR1 and CDR2: MNHNS, SASEGT. The CDR3 here is CASSRSWGRSGNTIYF. CDR3 nucleotide sequence: TGTGCCAGCAGTAGAAGTTGGGGCCGCTCTGGAAACACCATATATTTT.

This clonotype was counted only a few times. The chain carries TRBV29-1 and TRBJ2-5; the D is unclear. Trimming took 7 bases from V and 3 from J, leaving 18 bases between them. In germline, CDR1 is SQVTM, CDR2 ANQGSEA. The CDR3 sequence is 14 residues long. The CDR3 loop is CSAEVWGYEETQYF. CDR3 DNA: TGCAGCGCCGAGGTTTGGGGTTACGAAGAGACCCAGTACTTC.

This clonotype came up many times. The rearrangement links TRBV4-1 to TRBJ2-1, with a weak D call TRBD1 (6 bases). Germline V gives CDR1 MGHRA, CDR2 YSYEKL. The CDR3 has 15 amino acids. V dropped 0 bases and J dropped 6 bases, with 12 bases sitting between them. This CDR3 is CASSQEKGRGNEQFF. Written as DNA, the CDR3 is TGCGCCAGCAGCCAAGAGAAGGGCAGGGGCAATGAGCAGTTCTTC.

This chain uses TRBV19 with TRBJ2-3; TRBD1 might be the D (6 bases). CDR1 is LNHDA, CDR2 SQIVND, per germline (reference sequence). The CDR3 spans 14 residues. V lost 7 bases and J 5 bases, leaving 16 bases between the germline ends. The CDR3 loop is CASTAGVEVDTQYF. CDR3 sequence (DNA): TGTGCCAGTACGGCAGGGGTTGAAGTAGATACGCAGTATTTT. Supplemented by reference TRBV19 and TRBJ2-3, the full variable domain reads DGGITQSPKYLFRKEGQNVTLSCEQNLNHDAMYWYRQDPGQGLRLIYYSQIVNDFQKGDIAEGYSVSREKKESFPLTVTSAQKNPTAFYLCASTAGVEVDTQYFGPGTRLTVL.

This clonotype appeared many times. The V and J genes are TRBV12-3 or TRBV12-4 and TRBJ2-5; the D gene is possibly TRBD1 (5 bases). V gave up 6 bases and J gave up 0 bases, with 14 bases separating them. The length of the CDR3 is 15 residues. This chain's CDR3 is CASRVQGSYQETQYF. CDR3 DNA: TGTGCCAGCAGAGTTCAGGGCTCGTACCAAGAGACCCAGTACTTC.